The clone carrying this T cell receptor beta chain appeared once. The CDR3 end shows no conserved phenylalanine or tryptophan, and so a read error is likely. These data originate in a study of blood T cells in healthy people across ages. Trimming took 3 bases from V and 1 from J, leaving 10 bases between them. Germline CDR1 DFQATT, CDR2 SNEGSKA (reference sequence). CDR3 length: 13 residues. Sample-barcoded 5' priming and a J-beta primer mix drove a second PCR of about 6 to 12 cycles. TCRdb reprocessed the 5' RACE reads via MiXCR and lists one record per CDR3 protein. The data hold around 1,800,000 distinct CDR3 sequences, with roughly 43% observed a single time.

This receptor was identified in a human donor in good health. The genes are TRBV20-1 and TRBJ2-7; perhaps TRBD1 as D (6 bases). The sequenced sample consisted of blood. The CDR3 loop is CSASFQGSYEQYL. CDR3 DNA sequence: TGCAGTGCTAGTTTTCAGGGGTCCTACGAGCAGTACTTA.